This TCR beta chain was captured by sequencing in a study of blood T cells in healthy people across ages. The CDR3 is 17 amino acids. CDR1 and CDR2 from the germline V gene are ENHRY and SYGVKD. The ends were cut back, 4 bases at V and 6 bases at J, with 22 bases in the middle. This clonotype was observed a handful of times. Using a J-beta primer mix together with a sample-barcoded 5' primer, a second PCR was run for roughly 6 to 12 cycles. In TCRdb, the 5' RACE reads were re-called with MiXCR into one record per CDR3 protein. Of approximately 780,000 distinct CDR3 sequences in the sample, 20% to 30% were seen once. The data were also submitted as part of a second study, on T cells of mothers and their children.

The chain employs TRBV10-3 and TRBJ2-1, with a possible D match to TRBD1 (7 bases). The sequencing sample was made of blood. This clonotype was sampled from a boy aged 10-17 years in good health. The CDR3 DNA reads as TGTGCCATCAGTGCGTCGGTTGCAGGGGGGAAGAGCAATGAGCAGTTCTTC. This encodes CAISASVAGGKSNEQFF.